This TCR beta chain is from a study of blood T cells in healthy people across ages. At the level of the study: Roughly one uniquely barcoded beta molecule per two T cells was captured. Study results and limitations: Per million T cells, TCR beta diversity dropped roughly linearly as age increased. Strong correlation existed between TCR beta diversity and naive T cell percentage.

Germline assignment: CDR1 MGHDK and CDR2 SYGVNS. CDR3 length: 17 residues. Deletions cut 1 base from V and 1 base from J, with 14 bases between. Worth noting for this clonotype: Its antigen is as yet unknown.

Sample-barcoded 5' priming and a J-beta primer mix drove a second PCR of 7 to 11 cycles. TCRdb independently ran MiXCR on the 5' RACE reads; one entry per CDR3 protein. The sample consists of around 500,000 distinct CDR3 sequences, around half of them appearing once. The people who gave samples were healthy Caucasians from Russia, aged roughly 6 to 90. The clonotype originates from a man aged 80 or over in good health. Sequencing input: blood. The rearrangement links TRBV25-1 to TRBJ1-3; the D gene is possibly TRBD1 (6 bases). CDR3 DNA sequence: TGTGCCAGCAGTGAATGGGGGCAGACCTATTCTGGAAACACCATATATTTT. Translation: CASSEWGQTYSGNTIYF.